The 2 T cell receptor beta chains listed next were all sequenced from one sample in a study of shared clonotypes between healthy human individuals. The repertoire was sequenced with immunoSEQ multiplex PCR; TCRdb's copy has only in-frame clones and lacks some. This sample has some 580,000 clones; roughly 97% occur once, and the top ten carry 0.055% to 0.07%. The specimen sequenced was naive CD4+ T cells sorted from blood. Subset described: CD45RA+ positively selected. These receptors came from a woman aged 25 to 39 in good health.

As concerns this clone: Other DNA sequences from this sample encode an identical CDR3 as well. The CDR3 DNA is TGTGCCAGCAGTTTGGACAGCAATCAGCCCCAGCATTTT. This translates into CASSLDSNQPQHF. This sequence joins TRBV28 and TRBJ1-5; D is unresolved. Trimming took off 3 bases at V and 1 base at J, with 4 bases between the two ends. CDR3 size: 13 residues. Germline-derived CDR1 and CDR2 are MDHEN and SYDVKM.

This chain uses TRBV28 with TRBJ2-7; perhaps TRBD1 as D (8 bases). V lost 7 bases and J lost 5, with 21 bases in between. Looked up from germline, CDR1 is MDHEN and CDR2 is SYDVKM. This CDR3 region has 15 residues. The DNA for the CDR3 is TGTGCCAGCACCCAGCGGGGCCAGGGGGCCAACGAGCAGTACTTC. It yields the protein CASTQRGQGANEQYF. Full variable domain (outside the CDR3, taken from reference TRBV28 and TRBJ2-7): DVKVTQSSRYLVKRTGEKVFLECVQDMDHENMFWYRQDPGLGLRLIYFSYDVKMKEKGDIPEGYSVSREKKERFSLILESASTNQTSMYLCASTQRGQGANEQYFGPGTRLTVT.